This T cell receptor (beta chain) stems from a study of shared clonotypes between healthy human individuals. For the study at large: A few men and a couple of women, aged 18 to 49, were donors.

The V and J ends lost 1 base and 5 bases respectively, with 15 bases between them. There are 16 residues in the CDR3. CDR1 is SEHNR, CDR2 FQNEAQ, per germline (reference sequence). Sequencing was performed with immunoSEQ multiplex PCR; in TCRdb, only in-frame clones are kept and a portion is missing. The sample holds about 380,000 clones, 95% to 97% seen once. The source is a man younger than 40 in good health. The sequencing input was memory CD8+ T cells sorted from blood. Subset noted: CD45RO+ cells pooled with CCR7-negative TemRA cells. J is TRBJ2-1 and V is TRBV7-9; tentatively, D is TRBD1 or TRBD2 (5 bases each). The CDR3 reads CASSLGLRDHDNEQFF. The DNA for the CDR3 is TGTGCCAGCAGCTTAGGTTTACGGGACCATGACAATGAGCAGTTCTTC.